The 32 T cell receptor beta chains presented below share a single source sample, sequenced in a study of blood T cells in healthy people across ages. Through a sample-barcoded 5' primer and a J-beta primer mix, a second PCR was run for 7 to 11 cycles. TCRdb independently ran MiXCR on the 5' RACE reads; one entry per CDR3 protein. The sample contains about 1.8 million distinct CDR3 sequences, just under 50% of which appear only once. Material: blood. The receptors shown here come from a woman aged 40-49 years in good health.

The chain links TRBV5-1 to TRBJ2-3; 9 nucleotides agree with TRBD2. Trimming at V came to 2 bases and at J to 2 bases, leaving 3 bases not matched to a gene. CDR1 is SGHRS, CDR2 YFSETQ, per germline. CDR3 length: 15 residues. The chain's CDR3 is CASSFIAGVTDTQYF. The DNA for the CDR3 is TGCGCCAGCAGCTTCATAGCGGGGGTCACAGATACGCAGTATTTT.

The sample holds one count of this clonotype. The V call is TRBV9, the J call TRBJ2-1; D is uncertain. This CDR3 comprises 12 residues. The germline V and J ends were trimmed by 3 bases and 6 bases, with 7 bases remaining between them. The germline CDR1 and CDR2 sequences are SGDLS and YYNGEE. CDR3 in DNA: TGTGCCAGCAGCGCAGAAGGCAATGAGCAGTTCTTC. It encodes CASSAEGNEQFF.

The rearrangement uses TRBV15 and TRBJ2-1; 9 bases line up with TRBD2. The CDR3 extends over 15 amino acids. CDR1 is LNHNV and CDR2 is YYDKDF in the germline V gene (reference sequence). The V gene end was trimmed by 5 bases and the J gene end by 6 bases; junction bases not matched to a gene: 8. Written as DNA, the CDR3 is TGTGCCACCAGCGGGCGGGGGGGCCCCATCAATGAGCAGTTCTTC. Translated: CATSGRGGPINEQFF.

The chain employs TRBV20-1 and TRBJ2-5; no reliable D call. The DNA end is a closer match to TRBJ2-4, so the J assignment may be wrong. The CDR3 length is 15 residues. CDR1 and CDR2 (germline): DFQATT, SNEGSKA (reference sequence). CDR3 nucleotide sequence: TGCAGTGCTAGGGACGCTCCCTGGTCCAAAAACATTCAGTACTTC. Translation: CSARDAPWSKNIQYF.

The chain uses TRBV20-1 and TRBJ2-1, with 7 bases fitting TRBD2. The CDR3 contains 13 residues. The germline gives CDR1 DFQATT, CDR2 SNEGSKA (reference sequence). In nucleotides, the CDR3 is TGCAGGACACTCGGGGGGACCTACAATGAGCAGTTCTTC. The encoded protein is CRTLGGTYNEQFF.

In its sample, this clonotype was seen a few times. This chain links TRBV20-1 with TRBJ2-7; no clear D. Germline CDR1 reads DFQATT; CDR2 reads SNEGSKA (reference sequence). Between the trimmed V and J ends, which lost 3 bases and 1 base, there was a span of 10 bases. The CDR3 has 13 residues. The CDR3 loop is CSARQPSSYEQYF. The CDR3 DNA sequence: TGCAGTGCTAGGCAGCCGTCTTCCTACGAGCAGTACTTC.

V is TRBV4-3 and J is TRBJ2-3; 8 bases line up with TRBD2. Germline lookup yields CDR1 LGHNA and CDR2 YSLEER. The V and J ends lost 0 bases and 0 bases, in that order; junction bases with no gene match: 5. This CDR3 comprises 17 residues. CDR3 nucleotides: TGCGCCAGCAGCCAAGATCCTAGCGGGCATAGCACAGATACGCAGTATTTT. It encodes CASSQDPSGHSTDTQYF.

This clonotype was recorded a few times. The chain joins TRBV28 to TRBJ2-3; D is possibly TRBD2 (6 bases). The CDR3 spans 15 residues. V shed 5 bases and J shed 2 bases, with 14 bases lying between them. CDR1 is MDHEN and CDR2 is SYDVKM in the germline V gene. This CDR3 is CASSRPGLFTDTQYF. The CDR3 nucleotides are TGTGCCAGCAGTAGGCCGGGACTTTTCACAGATACGCAGTATTTT.

This clonotype appeared many times. The chain combines TRBV7-2 with TRBJ2-1; D not resolved. Germline V gene sequence: CDR1 SGHTA, CDR2 FQGNSA. The germline V and J ends were trimmed by 5 bases and 0 bases, with 11 bases remaining between them. This CDR3 has 15 amino acids. Here the CDR3 reads CASSRRKVSYNEQFF. The DNA of the CDR3 is TGTGCCAGCAGCCGGAGAAAAGTCTCCTACAATGAGCAGTTCTTC.

This clonotype occurred a few times. Compared with germline, one end of the junction differs, possibly owing to a read error. The rearrangement joins TRBV7-7 to TRBJ2-3, with a weak D call TRBD1 (6 bases). This CDR3 has 15 amino acids. Per germline, CDR1 SSHAT and CDR2 FNYEAQ (reference sequence). CDR3 nucleotide sequence: TGTGCTAGCAGCTTGTCACAGGGACCCACAGATACGCAGTATTTT. Its protein is CASSLSQGPTDTQYF.

This clonotype came up many times. The chain links TRBV27 to TRBJ2-3; D unclear. CDR1 is MNHEY and CDR2 is SMNVEV in the germline V gene (reference sequence). Trimming left V 4 bases short and J 2 bases short, with 7 bases between. The CDR3 is 13 amino acids. CDR3 amino acids: CASSSPLTDTQYF. CDR3 sequence (DNA): TGTGCCAGCAGTTCCCCCCTCACAGATACGCAGTATTTT.

The chain carries TRBV7-2 and TRBJ2-5; TRBD1 aligns across 8 bases. The CDR3 has 15 amino acids. Trimming at V came to 6 bases and at J to 0 bases, leaving 6 bases not matched to a gene. Germline V gene sequence: CDR1 SGHTA, CDR2 FQGNSA. The chain's CDR3 is CASRRNRGYQETQYF. The CDR3 nucleotides read TGTGCCAGCAGACGAAACAGGGGGTACCAAGAGACCCAGTACTTC.

This clonotype was seen a handful of times. V and J are TRBV20-1 and TRBJ2-3; possibly TRBD2 for D (6 bases). From germline, CDR1 is DFQATT and CDR2 SNEGSKA (reference sequence). The V end lost 3 bases, the J end lost 1 base, and 11 bases lay between the germline ends. The CDR3 totals 14 residues. The CDR3 loop reads CSASAGYGTDTQYF. DNA for the CDR3: TGCAGTGCTAGCGCGGGGTATGGCACAGATACGCAGTATTTT.

The chain links TRBV12-3 or TRBV12-4 to TRBJ1-2, with no clear D. The CDR3 extends over 11 amino acids. V lost 3 bases to trimming and J lost 7 bases, with 6 bases between them. The CDR3 region is CASSLEVGYTF. For the CDR3, the DNA is TGTGCCAGCAGTTTGGAGGTTGGCTACACCTTC.

This clonotype was observed a few times. The chain is built from TRBV4-3 and TRBJ1-2; D remains unclear. Between the trimmed V and J ends, which lost 0 bases and 5 bases, there was a span of 31 bases. CDR1 and CDR2 from the germline V gene are LGHNA and YSLEER. The CDR3 is 21 amino acids. CDR3 residues: CASSQEIWISDGTGAAYGYTF. DNA of the CDR3: TGCGCCAGCAGCCAAGAGATTTGGATCTCCGACGGCACTGGAGCTGCGTATGGCTACACCTTC.

The table lists this clonotype with a few counts. The chain uses TRBV9 and TRBJ2-1; the D call may be TRBD1 or TRBD2 (5 bases each). CDR3 size: 16 residues. CDR1 is SGDLS and CDR2 is YYNGEE in the germline V gene. V was pared by 0 bases and J by 0 bases, with 10 bases between. In nucleotides, the CDR3 is TGTGCCAGCAGCGTAGCTGGGGGTGACTCCTACAATGAGCAGTTCTTC. It translates to CASSVAGGDSYNEQFF.

This clonotype was recorded many times. The chain is built from TRBV7-9 and TRBJ2-1, with 8 bases aligning to TRBD1. V shed 5 bases, J shed 5 bases, and the junction held 11 bases outside the gene matches. Germline CDR1 SEHNR, CDR2 FQNEAQ (reference sequence). CDR3 length: 16 amino acids. The CDR3 region is CASSDTETGVHNEQFF. CDR3 in DNA: TGTGCCAGCAGCGACACTGAGACAGGGGTTCACAATGAGCAGTTCTTC.

Regarding this clonotype: At one boundary the junction diverges from the germline segment, which might be a read error. The CDR3 nucleotides are TGTACCAGCAGCGCGGCCGGGGGCTATGACAATGAGCAGTTCTTC. Protein product: CTSSAAGGYDNEQFF. The chain uses TRBV11-2 and TRBJ2-1; D tentatively fits TRBD1 or TRBD2 (6 bases each). The germline CDR1 and CDR2 sequences are SGHAT and FQNNGV. The CDR3 has 15 residues.

The chain joins TRBV7-2 to TRBJ2-7; TRBD2 agrees at 8 bases. This CDR3 spans 15 amino acids. Germline lookup yields CDR1 SGHTA and CDR2 FQGNSA. Losses at the gene ends were 3 bases for V and 0 bases for J; bases not matched to a gene: 4. This CDR3 is CASSFTGTSSYEQYF. The CDR3 nucleotides read TGTGCCAGCAGCTTCACCGGGACTAGCTCCTACGAGCAGTACTTC. Variable domain in full (rest from reference TRBV7-2 and TRBJ2-7): GAGVSQSPSNKVTEKGKDVELRCDPISGHTALYWYRQSLGQGLEFLIYFQGNSAPDKSGLPSDRFSAERTGGSVSTLTIQRTQQEDSAVYLCASSFTGTSSYEQYFGPGTRLTVT.

This sequence joins TRBV6-6 and TRBJ2-7, with 8 bases that match TRBD2. Germline lookup yields CDR1 MNHNY and CDR2 SVGAGI (reference sequence). The CDR3 has 16 residues. Trimming removed 6 bases from V and 3 bases from J; junction bases left unmatched: 13. The CDR3: CASSNKGTGGDYEQYF. DNA of the CDR3: TGTGCCAGCAGCAATAAAGGAACCGGGGGGGACTACGAGCAGTACTTC.

This chain uses TRBV7-3 with TRBJ2-5, with 7 bases identical to TRBD2. Germline CDR1 SGHTA, CDR2 FQGTGA. The J segment lost 7 bases and the V segment lost 2 bases, leaving 4 bases of the junction unmatched. The CDR3 has 13 amino acids. CDR3 in DNA: TGTGCCAGCAGCTTAGGAGGGGAGGGGACCCAGTACTTC. Protein: CASSLGGEGTQYF.

Regarding this clonotype: At one of its ends the junction is not consistent with the germline gene, which may arise from a read error. The chain carries TRBV27 and TRBJ2-5, with D maybe TRBD1 (6 bases). CDR3 size: 15 residues. In germline, CDR1 is MNHEY, CDR2 SMNVEV (reference sequence). The DNA of the CDR3 is TGTGCCACCAGTTTTAGGAGGCGCCAGGGGGAGACCCAGTACTTC. Translated: CATSFRRRQGETQYF.

This clonotype appeared a single time. An end of the junction does not agree with germline; a read error may underlie this. This chain connects TRBV14 to TRBJ1-1; 12 bases are shared with TRBD1. Germline loops: CDR1 SGHDN, CDR2 FVKESK. This CDR3 comprises 17 residues. CDR3 region: CTSSQEPLGQGAAEAFF. The CDR3 region has the DNA TGTACCAGCAGCCAAGAGCCTTTGGGACAGGGGGCAGCTGAAGCTTTCTTT.

Only a few counts were recorded for this clonotype. The chain links TRBV9 to TRBJ2-5; TRBD2 matches 10 bases. The J segment lost 4 bases and the V segment lost 0 bases, leaving 6 bases of the junction unmatched. The V gene's germline CDR1 is SGDLS and CDR2 YYNGEE. The CDR3 runs 16 residues. CDR3 in DNA: TGTGCCAGCAGCGTAGTGCCAGCGGGGGGGCGAGAGACCCAGTACTTC. This gives the protein CASSVVPAGGRETQYF.

CDR3 region: CASSLVRSGGRGTDTQYF. The CDR3 region has the DNA TGTGCCAGCAGCTTAGTTCGAAGCGGGGGGAGGGGCACAGATACGCAGTATTTT. The chain links TRBV7-2 to TRBJ2-3, with 9 bases that match TRBD2. CDR3 length: 18 residues. CDR1 and CDR2 from the germline V gene are SGHTA and FQGNSA. V lost 1 base and J lost 1; bases outside the gene matches: 9.

The chain employs TRBV12-3 or TRBV12-4 and TRBJ1-4; D is perhaps TRBD1 (6 bases). V was shortened by 3 bases and J by 8 bases, with 10 bases between the two germline ends. There are 13 residues in the CDR3. The CDR3 reads CASSLGGREKLFF. The CDR3 coding sequence is TGTGCCAGCAGTTTGGGGGGCCGGGAAAAACTGTTTTTT.

This clonotype was counted a few times. The gene calls are TRBV27 and TRBJ1-6; tentatively, D is TRBD1 (5 bases). Trimming stripped 6 bases from V and 10 bases from J, with 16 bases between. CDR3 length: 14 amino acids. Germline V gene lookup returns CDR1 MNHEY and CDR2 SMNVEV (reference sequence). CDR3 loop: CASSEVGPGSPLHF. In nucleotides, the CDR3 is TGTGCCAGCAGCGAAGTGGGGCCGGGATCACCCCTCCACTTT.

The J gene is TRBJ1-1, the V gene TRBV27; 8 bases agree with TRBD1. Germline V gene lookup returns CDR1 MNHEY and CDR2 SMNVEV (reference sequence). The CDR3 has 17 residues. The V gene end was trimmed by 2 bases and the J gene end by 4 bases; junction bases not matched to a gene: 12. The CDR3 loop is CASSLTWAGGAITEAFF. CDR3 coding DNA: TGTGCCAGCAGTTTAACGTGGGCAGGGGGCGCGATCACTGAAGCTTTCTTT.

The CDR3 reads CSVGDSGGYEQYF. As DNA, the CDR3 is TGCAGCGTTGGGGATAGCGGGGGCTACGAGCAGTACTTC. The chain combines TRBV29-1 with TRBJ2-7, with TRBD2 matching 9 bases. This CDR3 comprises 13 residues. Unmatched junction bases numbered 4, after V lost 4 bases and J lost 3 bases. Germline-derived CDR1 and CDR2 are SQVTM and ANQGSEA.

This clonotype was counted a few times. The chain recombines TRBV20-1 with TRBJ2-4; D possibly corresponds to TRBD2 (7 bases). Germline lookup yields CDR1 DFQATT and CDR2 SNEGSKA (reference sequence). V lost 0 bases to trimming and J lost 6 bases, with 21 bases between them. CDR3 length: 17 residues. In DNA form, the CDR3 reads TGCAGTGCTAGAGATGGGGCCAAGGGGGGGGTTGGAAACATTCAGTACTTC. Residues: CSARDGAKGGVGNIQYF.

V gene TRBV7-2 combines with J gene TRBJ1-2; TRBD1 agrees at 8 bases. Germline loops: CDR1 SGHTA, CDR2 FQGNSA. The ends lost 5 bases at V and 7 bases at J; junction bases unmatched: 12. This CDR3 is 15 amino acids long. The CDR3 reads CASSPVGQGLAGYTF. Here the CDR3 DNA reads TGTGCCAGCAGCCCCGTCGGACAGGGTTTGGCTGGCTACACCTTC.

The rearrangement uses TRBV12-3 or TRBV12-4 and TRBJ2-6, with 13 bases lining up with TRBD2. Germline trimming cut 5 bases from V and 4 bases from J; bases unmatched to any gene: 5. The CDR3 is made up of 17 amino acids. Here the CDR3 reads CASSELAGGLGANVLTF. The CDR3 DNA is TGTGCCAGCAGTGAACTAGCGGGGGGGCTCGGGGCCAACGTCCTGACTTTC.